This TCR beta chain was obtained from a study of beta chain features in type 1 diabetes. As for the study in general: Examination spanned 100 million to 120 million sorted cells from all samples. Study-wide findings and caveats: In all four CD4+ subsets, TCRB CDR3 length was significantly, moderately reduced in type 1 diabetes. The question of HLA type influencing TCRB rearrangement was one that remained unresolved here.

This CDR3 has 14 amino acids. Per germline, CDR1 MDHEN and CDR2 SYDVKM. Trimming cost V 10 bases and J 0 bases, with 16 bases left between them. To note about this clone: Antigen specificity is unknown.

cDNA synthesis used the whole RNA isolate, giving expressed TCRB sequences. Assay used: immunoSEQ multiplex PCR; TCRdb lists only in-frame clones, some missing. The sample includes some 350,000 clones, around 9.6% of them seen just once. CD45RO/CCR7/CD25/CD127/CD95/CD27 staining was used to isolate CD4+ naive, central memory, regulatory and stem cell-like memory cells by sorting. This sequence originates from a man aged 30 to 45 with type 1 diabetes. The rearrangement uses TRBV28 and TRBJ2-7, with D possibly being TRBD1 (6 bases). Sequences were obtained from central memory CD4+ T cells from blood. The CDR3 DNA is TGTGCCATTACGGGACAATCTTACTCCTACGAGCAGTACTTC. It yields the protein CAITGQSYSYEQYF.